The 28 T cell receptor beta chains listed next were all sequenced from one sample in a study of cytomegalovirus exposure and HLA in healthy donors. Primers for the PCR totalled 60 Vbeta and 13 Jbeta. Sequencing was performed with immunoSEQ multiplex PCR; in TCRdb, only in-frame clones are kept and a portion is missing. The repertoire table contains around 130,000 clones. Sequencing was performed on PBMCs. Receptors were obtained from a woman aged 55-70 years in good health and CMV-seronegative.

The rearrangement joins TRBV21-1 to TRBJ2-3; the D call in the table, TRBD2, was not verified against the DNA. TRBV21-1 is classified as a pseudogene. This CDR3 is 17 amino acids long. CDR3 region: CASSKPRVAGYTDTQYF. The CDR3 nucleotides read TGTGCCAGCAGCAAACCGCGCGTGGCGGGGTACACAGATACGCAGTATTTT.

This sequence joins TRBV28 and TRBJ1-2, with 9 bases fitting TRBD1. The CDR3 extends over 16 amino acids. The V gene end was trimmed by 4 bases and the J gene end by 1 base; junction bases not matched to a gene: 7. Germline CDR1 reads MDHEN; CDR2 reads SYDVKM. CDR3 DNA sequence: TGTGCCAGCAGTTCCGCATGGGACAGGGATAACTATGGCTACACCTTC. It translates to CASSSAWDRDNYGYTF.

V usage is TRBV28 and J usage is TRBJ1-2, with 8 positions matching TRBD1. Germline V gene data show CDR1 as MDHEN and CDR2 as SYDVKM. V lost 5 bases to trimming and J lost 4 bases; unmatched junction nucleotides: 6. The CDR3 extends over 14 amino acids. In DNA form, the CDR3 reads TGTGCCAGCAGTCTCTTAGGACAGGGCTATGGCTACACCTTC. Encoded protein: CASSLLGQGYGYTF.

The rearrangement links TRBV11-2 to TRBJ1-2; no reliable D call. Trimming cost V 2 bases and J 4 bases, with 11 bases left between them. This CDR3 has 14 amino acids. The germline V gene encodes CDR1 SGHAT and CDR2 FQNNGV. The CDR3 coding sequence is TGTGCCAGCAGCTTATTTCCTGGCGGCTATGGCTACACCTTC. Its protein is CASSLFPGGYGYTF.

The J gene is TRBJ2-3, the V gene TRBV6-1; TRBD1 matches at 8 bases. The CDR3 is 14 amino acids. CDR1 is MNHNS and CDR2 is SASEGT in the germline V gene. Trimming removed 3 bases from V and 5 bases from J; junction bases left unmatched: 4. The chain's CDR3 is CASSDRGHLDTQYF. CDR3 in DNA: TGTGCCAGCAGTGACAGGGGGCATTTAGATACGCAGTATTTT.

V and J are TRBV6-6 and TRBJ1-6; TRBD1 matches 7 bases. The V gene's germline CDR1 is MNHNY and CDR2 SVGAGI (reference sequence). The CDR3 consists of 13 residues. After removal of 4 bases from V and 13 bases from J, the junction contained 7 bases not matched to a gene. CDR3 DNA sequence: TGTGCCAGCAGTTTGGGACAGACCGGCCCCCTCCACTTT. Translated: CASSLGQTGPLHF.

This rearrangement joins TRBV9 to TRBJ2-1; unclear D gene. The CDR3 is made up of 13 amino acids. From germline, CDR1 is SGDLS and CDR2 YYNGEE. V lost 5 bases to trimming and J lost 2 bases, with 8 bases between them. The CDR3 reads CASSDSTYNEQFF. The CDR3 nucleotides are TGTGCCAGCAGTGATTCTACCTACAATGAGCAGTTCTTC.

This chain joins TRBV7-2 and TRBJ2-5; 7 nucleotides match TRBD2. The CDR3 totals 15 residues. Germline assignment: CDR1 SGHTA and CDR2 FQGNSA. The V gene end was trimmed by 1 base and the J gene end by 1 base; junction bases not matched to a gene: 3. CDR3 sequence: CASSLGTGGQETQYF. The CDR3 DNA sequence: TGTGCCAGCAGCTTAGGAACGGGGGGCCAAGAGACCCAGTACTTC.

The V gene is TRBV5-6, the J gene TRBJ2-1; 10 positions match TRBD2. The CDR3 spans 15 residues. CDR1 is SGHDT, CDR2 YYEEEE, per germline. The trim removed 1 base at V and 12 bases at J, leaving 10 bases unmatched. As DNA, the CDR3 is TGTGCCAGCAGCTTGTCGGGTAGCGGGGGGTCAGGGCAGTTCTTC. It is translated as CASSLSGSGGSGQFF.

J is TRBJ2-7 and V is TRBV10-1, with TRBD2 as a possible D gene (6 bases). CDR3 length: 14 residues. CDR1 and CDR2 from the germline V gene are WNHNN and SYGVQD (reference sequence). Trimming pared 4 bases from V and 1 base from J, leaving 11 bases between. The CDR3 sequence: CASSAPGRSYEQYF. DNA of the CDR3: TGCGCCAGCAGTGCGCCCGGGAGATCCTACGAGCAGTACTTC.

This chain uses TRBV11-2 with TRBJ2-1; perhaps TRBD1 as D (5 bases). The V gene lost 1 base and the J gene lost 0 bases, with 10 bases spanning the gap. The CDR3 has 16 amino acids. Germline CDR1 SGHAT, CDR2 FQNNGV. CDR3 in DNA: TGTGCCAGCAGCTTAGGACAGAGAAGCTCCTACAATGAGCAGTTCTTC. This encodes CASSLGQRSSYNEQFF.

Notes on this clone: Other DNA sequences in the sample encode the same CDR3. The chain carries TRBV4-1 and TRBJ1-4; D is perhaps TRBD1 (5 bases). Trimming took 0 bases from V and 4 from J, leaving 12 bases between them. CDR1 and CDR2 (germline): MGHRA, YSYEKL. CDR3 length equals 16 residues. The CDR3 sequence is CASSQEEGSVNEKLFF. The CDR3, as DNA: TGCGCCAGCAGCCAAGAGGAGGGGTCGGTTAATGAAAAACTGTTTTTT.

This chain links TRBV19 with TRBJ2-1, with 13 bases fitting TRBD2. The CDR3 extends over 15 amino acids. The germline gives CDR1 LNHDA, CDR2 SQIVND (reference sequence). Trimming cost V 6 bases and J 4 bases; bases outside gene matches: 3. As DNA, the CDR3 is TGTGCCAGTAGGGAGACTAGCGGGGGGTACAATGAGCAGTTCTTC. It specifies CASRETSGGYNEQFF.

The chain joins TRBV2 to TRBJ2-1; TRBD1 matches at 7 bases. The CDR3 contains 15 residues. CDR1 is SNHLY and CDR2 is FYNNEI in the germline V gene. The V gene end was trimmed by 8 bases and the J gene end by 3 bases; junction bases not matched to a gene: 10. CDR3 loop: CASSDLGQIYNEQFF. The CDR3 nucleotides are TGTGCCAGCTCGGACTTGGGACAGATCTACAATGAGCAGTTCTTC.

The rearrangement links TRBV27 to TRBJ2-7; 8 bases are shared with TRBD1. CDR1 MNHEY and CDR2 SMNVEV come from the germline V gene (reference sequence). This CDR3 has 15 residues. Losses at the gene ends were 2 bases for V and 9 bases for J; bases not matched to a gene: 12. The CDR3 DNA sequence: TGTGCCAGCAGTTTACTGACAGGGGACCCTCGTCGGCAGTACTTC. Translating gives CASSLLTGDPRRQYF.

The chain joins TRBV5-1 to TRBJ2-1, with 7 bases lining up with TRBD1. Germline V gives CDR1 SGHRS, CDR2 YFSETQ. Trimming removed 5 bases from V and 1 base from J; junction bases left unmatched: 3. The CDR3 runs to 14 residues. CDR3 nucleotide sequence: TGCGCCAGCAGTCCCAGGGGGTCCTACAATGAGCAGTTCTTC. Translation gives CASSPRGSYNEQFF.

CDR3 coding DNA: TGTGCCAGCAGTCGGACAGGGGGCGGCCAGCCCCAGCATTTT. This gives the protein CASSRTGGGQPQHF. The chain has TRBV6-5 and TRBJ1-5; TRBD1 matches at 11 bases. Germline CDR1 reads MNHEY; CDR2 reads SVGAGI. This CDR3 spans 14 amino acids. V shed 5 bases and J 7 bases; nucleotides not matched to a gene: 4.

The genes are TRBV28 and TRBJ1-2; tentative D call: TRBD1 (5 bases). V lost 2 bases to trimming and J lost 2 bases, with 9 bases between them. The CDR3 contains 14 residues. Germline loops: CDR1 MDHEN, CDR2 SYDVKM. The CDR3 DNA reads TGTGCCAGCAGTTTAATAGGGGTCAACTATGGCTACACCTTC. This sequence encodes CASSLIGVNYGYTF.

The chain is built from TRBV6-5 and TRBJ2-2, with 8 bases matching TRBD1. The trim removed 6 bases at V and 7 bases at J, leaving 7 bases unmatched. The CDR3 is made up of 14 amino acids. Germline CDR1 is MNHEY and CDR2 is SVGAGI. This chain's CDR3 is CASSLGQGFGELFF. DNA of the CDR3: TGTGCCAGCAGCCTAGGACAGGGTTTCGGGGAGCTGTTTTTT.

The genes are TRBV18 and TRBJ2-3; 12 nucleotides line up with TRBD2. The trim removed 3 bases at V and 2 bases at J, leaving 3 bases unmatched. This CDR3 region has 16 residues. CDR1 and CDR2 (germline): KGHSH, LQKENI. CDR3 DNA: TGTGCCAGCTCACCGGGACTAGCGGGTATCACAGATACGCAGTATTTT. This codes for CASSPGLAGITDTQYF.

The rearrangement links TRBV5-1 to TRBJ1-4; D possibly corresponds to TRBD1 (5 bases). The CDR3 is 15 residues long. Germline values: CDR1 SGHRS, CDR2 YFSETQ. Trimming pared 4 bases from V and 3 bases from J, leaving 13 bases between. The CDR3 DNA follows: TGCGCCAGCAGCACAAACAGGCCTTCTAATGAAAAACTGTTTTTT. Protein sequence: CASSTNRPSNEKLFF.

V and J are TRBV30 and TRBJ2-7; 14 positions match TRBD2. Germline lookup yields CDR1 GTSNPN and CDR2 SVGIG (reference sequence). Trimming took 7 bases from V and 6 from J; bases not matched to a gene: 5. CDR3 size: 13 residues. The CDR3 sequence is CASQGTSGSEQYF. Here the CDR3 DNA reads TGTGCCTCACAGGGGACTAGCGGGAGCGAGCAGTACTTC.

The V gene is TRBV2, the J gene TRBJ1-1; no firm D call. Germline assignment: CDR1 SNHLY and CDR2 FYNNEI. V was trimmed by 0 bases and J by 1 base, leaving 9 bases between them. The CDR3 is 15 residues long. The CDR3, as DNA: TGTGCCAGCAGTGAAGCGCTATTAAGGAACACTGAAGCTTTCTTT. Protein: CASSEALLRNTEAFF. Complete variable domain (other parts from reference TRBV2 and TRBJ1-1): EPEVTQTPSHQVTQMGQEVILRCVPISNHLYFYWYRQILGQKVEFLVSFYNNEISEKSEIFDDQFSVERPDGSNFTLKIRSTKLEDSAMYFCASSEALLRNTEAFFGQGTRLTVV.

This rearrangement joins TRBV2 to TRBJ2-1; TRBD2 matches at 10 bases. V lost 6 bases and J lost 9; bases outside the gene matches: 11. This CDR3 has 15 amino acids. Germline loops: CDR1 SNHLY, CDR2 FYNNEI. CDR3 in amino acids: CASSPGTSAWGEQFF. The CDR3 DNA sequence: TGTGCCAGCAGCCCCGGGACTAGCGCGTGGGGTGAGCAGTTCTTC.

The chain is built from TRBV6-6 and TRBJ1-2; D is ambiguous. V was pared by 6 bases and J by 4 bases, with 21 bases between. Per the germline V gene, CDR1 is MNHNY and CDR2 is SVGAGI (reference sequence). The CDR3 is made up of 16 amino acids. In DNA, the CDR3 is TGTGCCAGCAGGCCGGGGAAGGACTCGTCGGCCTATGGCTACACCTTC. Translation gives CASRPGKDSSAYGYTF.

The genes are TRBV25-1 and TRBJ1-4, with 11 bases identical to TRBD1. CDR1 and CDR2 from the germline V gene are MGHDK and SYGVNS. V shed 11 bases, J shed 4 bases, and the junction held 12 bases outside the gene matches. CDR3 length: 16 amino acids. CDR3 sequence: CASAGTGGGFNEKLFF. In DNA, the CDR3 is TGTGCCTCCGCCGGGACAGGGGGGGGATTTAATGAAAAACTGTTTTTT.

The genes are TRBV25-1 and TRBJ2-1; D remains unclear. Germline CDR1 MGHDK, CDR2 SYGVNS. This CDR3 contains 11 residues. V was trimmed by 4 bases and J by 6 bases, leaving 4 bases between them. CDR3 coding DNA: TGTGCCAGCAGTGTATTCAATGAGCAGTTCTTC. Protein sequence: CASSVFNEQFF. Full variable domain (rest looked up from reference TRBV25-1 and TRBJ2-1): EADIYQTPRYLVIGTGKKITLECSQTMGHDKMYWYQQDPGMELHLIHYSYGVNSTEKGDLSSESTVSRIRTEHFPLTLESARPSHTSQYLCASSVFNEQFFGPGTRLTVL.

The V call is TRBV5-1, the J call TRBJ2-5; 8 positions match TRBD2. The last part of the DNA fits TRBJ2-7 better; the J call may be wrong. This CDR3 contains 15 residues. Germline V gene sequence: CDR1 SGHRS, CDR2 YFSETQ. DNA for the CDR3: TGCGCCAGCAGCGACCCCGGGGGGGCCTCCTACGAGCAGTACTTC. It yields the protein CASSDPGGASYEQYF.